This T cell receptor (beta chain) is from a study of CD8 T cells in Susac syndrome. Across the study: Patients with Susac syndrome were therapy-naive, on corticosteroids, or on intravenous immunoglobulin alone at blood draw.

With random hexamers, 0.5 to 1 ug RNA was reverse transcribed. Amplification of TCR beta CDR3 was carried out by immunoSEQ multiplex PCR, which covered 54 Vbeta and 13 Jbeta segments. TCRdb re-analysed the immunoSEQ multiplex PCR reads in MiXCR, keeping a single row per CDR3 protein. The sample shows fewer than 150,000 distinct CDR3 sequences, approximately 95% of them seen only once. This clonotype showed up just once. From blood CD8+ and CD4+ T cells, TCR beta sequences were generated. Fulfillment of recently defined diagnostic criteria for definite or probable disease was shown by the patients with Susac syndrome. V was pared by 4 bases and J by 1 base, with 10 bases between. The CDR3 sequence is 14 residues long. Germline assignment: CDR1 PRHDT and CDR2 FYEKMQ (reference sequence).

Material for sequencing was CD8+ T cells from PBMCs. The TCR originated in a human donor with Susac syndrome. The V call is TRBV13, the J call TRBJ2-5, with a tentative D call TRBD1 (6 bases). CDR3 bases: TGTGCCAGCAGCTCCCGGGACATCCAAGAGACCCAGTACTTC. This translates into CASSSRDIQETQYF.